A single T cell receptor (beta chain) is shown here with its context. Germline V gives CDR1 MNHEY, CDR2 SVGAGI. The CDR3 is 12 amino acids. Trimming at V came to 6 bases and at J to 10 bases, leaving 6 bases not matched to a gene. These data come from a study of cytomegalovirus exposure and HLA in healthy donors. This table comes from immunoSEQ multiplex PCR, and its TCRdb copy is limited to in-frame clones, with some not included. The table shows more than 150,000 clones, with around 81% occurring only once. An approximately 120-subject validation cohort, separate from the approximately 670-subject first cohort, supplied the donors.

The sample taken for sequencing was PBMCs. This clonotype was sampled from a woman aged 18-29 years in good health and CMV-seropositive. This sequence joins TRBV6-5 and TRBJ2-1, with TRBD2 matching over 7 bases. Written as DNA, the CDR3 is TGTGCCAGCAGCCAACGGGGGGTAGAGCAGTTCTTC. It encodes CASSQRGVEQFF.